This TCR beta chain is drawn from a study of cytomegalovirus exposure and HLA in healthy donors (dated by TCRdb to the late 2010s). Regarding the research as a whole: An earlier analysis of approximately 550 of the donors reported about 250 Gb of sequence data and some 120 million unique TCR beta sequences from 150 million to 200 million T cells. The number of donors typed differed by locus, with roughly 629-640 for A, B, C, DRB1 and DQB1, 522 for DQA1, 600 to 610 for DPA1, and 450 to 480 for DPB1. On average, approximately 250,000 unique TCR beta nucleotide sequences were sequenced per donor among 398 genotyped donors of the cohort, with roughly 18% of those sequences being non-productive. All discovery cohort repertoires had been generated using a single sequencing platform. To study patterns of TCR occurrence, a later analysis re-analyzed previously published TCR beta repertoires from 666 donors and added high-resolution HLA genotyping. Both class I and class II loci were covered by HLA typing, at four-digit resolution. Donor age, sex, ethnicity and CMV serostatus were collected together with the repertoire data. The later analysis used no new phenotypic data to find candidate immune exposures, relying instead on TCR beta sequences and their occurrence across donors. A separate validation cohort of roughly 130 different subjects was used in addition to the roughly 670-subject first cohort. The study combined high-throughput TCR immunosequencing, statistical association of individual TCRs with disease status, and machine learning to predict cytomegalovirus infection status. The T cell repertoires of roughly 660 subjects were profiled by immunosequencing and related to cytomegalovirus serostatus. The study aimed to test whether cataloging public T cell receptors could reveal signatures of past pathogen exposure. Of the 300 to 400 genotyped donors, about 80% fell in the genetic ancestry cluster associated with self-reported Caucasian donors. Because of strong linkage in the cohort, roughly five DR-DQ haplotypes were treated as single units for association and clustering. A later genetic analysis used genome-wide SNP genotypes for about 60% of the roughly 670 donors, treating that subset as a discovery cohort. An early release covering 500 to 750 HLA-typed donors comprised 250 to 350 gigabases of sequencing data and 65 million to 100 million unique TCR sequences. To decide whether each TCR beta V gene segment behaved as functional or pseudogenic, an earlier analysis of fewer than 750 of the donors relied on high-throughput TCR beta sequencing. What the study reported, not specific to this receptor: A later genetic analysis associated a missense DCLRE1C variant with V-gene and J-gene trimming of TCR beta chains, and an independent cohort replicated the association. Because counts were too low, some 17 rarely observed V segments, including chromosome 9 orphons, were left out of the earlier analysis of approximately 580 of the donors. The classifier was reported to diagnose cytomegalovirus status with high specificity and sensitivity in both the original and validation cohorts. Because HLA typing was missing for some donors at each locus, association tests included only the typed subset. In an earlier analysis of approximately 590 of the donors, most TCR beta V segments appeared in productive rearrangements about 87% or about 30% of the time, broadly matching IMGT annotations. Correlated functional status among segregating V segments might reflect linkage disequilibrium, but an unknown experimental factor could not be ruled out. Compared with equally common non-associated chains, HLA-associated TCR beta chains in a later analysis were more clonally expanded and had lower generation probabilities. Some IMGT-functional V segments, including TRBV6-2 and TRBV6-3, could not be distinguished by the 87-base-pair reads and were therefore excluded. A further reported finding was that TCR beta sequences accurately predicted the HLA-A and HLA-B alleles for most subjects in the first cohort. The cohort was sequenced for TCR beta chains only, and without alpha or paired-chain data the features that could be detected were limited. In a later analysis, 15,000 to 20,000 TCR beta sequences were associated with specific HLA alleles at a false discovery rate of 0.05. According to a later analysis, TCR association rates differed among HLA loci, with DRB1 alleles showing the most associated TCRs and HLA-C alleles showing the fewest. Most TCR sequences were seen in very few donors, while some public TCRs were found in many individuals. The presence/absence analyses assumed that sequencing depth was roughly uniform across donors, and that assumption may not be true. The study gave a list of around 170 TCR beta chains associated with cytomegalovirus. Compared with the approximately 710-donor mean, donors in an Asian-associated ancestry cluster had fewer N-insertions in productive TCRs, according to a later genetic analysis. In vitro tests confirmed that a few of the cytomegalovirus-associated TCR beta chains recognize cytomegalovirus antigens. It was suggested by the authors that the approach could potentially be generalized to other disease states and immunological phenotypes. A cluster of highly shared sequence variants was judged likely to be a technical artifact of the sequencing pipeline. Assigning TCR associations to individual alleles was difficult when HLA alleles, especially DR and DQ, strongly co-occurred. In a later analysis, most CMV-associated TCR beta chains were found to appear HLA-restricted, with HLA associations seemingly driven largely by CMV exposure. The only immune exposure information available for the cohort was CMV serostatus. According to a later analysis, parvovirus B19, influenza, CMV and Epstein-Barr virus appeared linked to several top co-occurrence clusters.

Library prep was done by the immunoSEQ multiplex PCR assay. A mixture of 60 forward primers for TCR Vbeta segments and 13 reverse primers for TCR Jbeta segments was used in the multiplex PCR. The CDR3 region of rearranged TCR beta genes was amplified from genomic DNA with a multiplex PCR assay. On the Illumina HiSeq System, the amplified TCR beta libraries were sequenced as 87-base-pair reads. In the authors' own workflow: A later analysis tallied approximately 87 million unique TCR beta chains across the 600 to 700 repertoires, and around 12 million of those chains were shared by two or more donors. A nearest-neighbor algorithm error-corrected the raw reads and collapsed the reads into unique sequences, merging closely related sequences to remove PCR and sequencing errors. Alignment of CDR3 sequences to IMGT reference sequences was used to assign V, D and J gene segments. Each retained sequence needed at least a six-nucleotide match to both a V gene segment and a J gene segment. Rearrangements were classified as productive when the CDR3 lacked stop codons and remained in frame with V and J, and all other rearrangements were classified as non-productive. Following IMGT convention, CDR3 was defined as the stretch from the second conserved V-encoded cysteine up to the conserved J-encoded phenylalanine. In an earlier analysis of 550 to 650 of the donors, sequences lacking an unambiguous match to a single V gene segment were excluded. In an earlier analysis of approximately 550 of the donors, V segments were called functional above 56.7% productive rearrangements and were called segregating when the between-donor standard deviation exceeded 5%. To diagnose cytomegalovirus status from the catalog of TCR beta chain sequences, a statistical classification framework was built. In a later analysis, V and J genes were assigned by comparing TCR nucleotide sequences against IMGT/GENE-DB human TR gene sequences. Using the TCRdist pipeline, a later analysis assigned CDR3 sequences along with most-parsimonious VDJ recombination scenarios. In a later analysis, each TCR beta chain was defined by its CDR3 amino acid sequence together with its V-gene family, and reads lacking a unique V-gene family were excluded. A later analysis removed 592 highly shared, low-generation-probability nucleotide sequences to deal with suspected cross-contamination and a sequencing artifact. In a later analysis, a clonal expansion index for each public chain was calculated from normalized within-repertoire ranks of inferred template counts. In a later analysis, generation probabilities were computed using a VDJ recombination model fitted to out-of-frame rearrangements, and the results were checked against IGoR. Hypergeometric tests were used in a later analysis to score TCR-TCR, TCR-HLA and TCR-CMV co-occurrence, with a repertoire-size bias correction applied to the TCR pairs. To estimate false discovery rates, a later analysis permuted the HLA or CMV assignments 20 times. In a later analysis, co-occurring TCRs were grouped with DBSCAN, and TCRdist sequence similarity was added when clustering was performed within HLA-allele-positive subsets. Repertoires with fewer than 30,000 or more than 120,000 public chains, plus five repertoires with anomalous nucleotide sharing, were excluded from co-occurrence clustering. Here the immuneACCESS table is served through TCRdb, limited to in-frame sequences with V and J called. Missing clones are a known gap in these copies; in checked studies unresolved V genes cover under half, and the rest lacks a known reason. That table gives V, J and clone size, and the DNA gave D and trimming. Within this sample are 79,000 or so clones, with around three quarters of them counted one time only. About 22% of the sample is held by the ten biggest clonotypes.

In total, 630 or so healthy bone marrow donors made up the cohort. At the time of sampling, all cohort members were nominally healthy, though unrecorded immune exposures were likely present. The donor was CMV seropositive and belonged to the group of 250 to 300 seropositive cohort members. Every donor gave a peripheral blood sample, and the peripheral blood mononuclear cells from that sample were used for TCR beta sequencing. Genomic DNA was extracted from the blood cell samples with the Qiagen DNeasy Blood Extraction Kit. This clone was recorded only once. Its recognized antigen is unknown. Base qualities are not provided; no much larger clone lies one nucleotide away. CDR1 and CDR2, per the germline V gene, are MNHNS and SASEGT. A distance of 11 bases separates the germline ends of V and J, which lose 3 bases and 3 bases respectively. Reading from cysteine to phenylalanine, the CDR3 counts 15 amino acids. Left in the record is the CDR3 DNA by itself, 45 bases read in frame from the first base.

This receptor was obtained from a woman aged 40 to 55 in good health and CMV-seropositive. The material sequenced was PBMCs. Recombination linked TRBV6-1 to TRBJ1-4; matching of 5 bases hints at TRBD1 as the D gene. The DNA reads TGTGCCAGCAGTGACGCATCGGGGGCTAATGAAAAACTGTTTTTT. Translated, this is CASSDASGANEKLFF.